This TCR beta chain was identified during a study of T-cell memory formation after mild COVID-19. Study information: The TCR clusters were mostly specific to one donor. Whole-study results and caveats: Clones that contracted clustered mainly in CM and EM if CD4+ and in EMRA if CD8+. Cross-reactive memory seemingly joined, as some responding clones were found in pre-infection memory.

V dropped 5 bases and J dropped 0 bases, with 20 bases sitting between them. Germline V gene data show CDR1 as SGHVS and CDR2 as FQNEAQ. The CDR3 runs to 18 residues. Constant-segment primers were used for 5'RACE, and the resulting TCR alpha and TCR beta cDNA libraries carried sample barcodes and UMIs. TCRdb analysed the 5' RACE reads with MiXCR anew, one entry per CDR3 protein. The profile shows some 270,000 distinct CDR3 sequences, less than 20% of them singletons. There are many counts of this clonotype. Its matching antigen is unknown. Sequences were obtained from PBMCs or a T cell subset sorted from them (not recorded which). The sequence derives from an adult woman who had mild COVID-19 (a few samples of this study predate the infection). Cell type and time point are not known. The rearrangement joins TRBV7-8 to TRBJ2-1; D might be TRBD2 (7 bases). The CDR3 sequence is CASSRLGGAGSSYNEQFF. DNA for the CDR3: TGTGCCAGCAGCCGTCTTGGGGGGGCGGGGAGCTCCTACAATGAGCAGTTCTTC.